This paragraph covers one T cell receptor beta chain sequence. V was cut by 4 bases and J by 5 bases, with 12 bases left in between. CDR3 length: 13 residues. Germline V lookup: CDR1 SGHRS, CDR2 YFSETQ. Here immunoSEQ multiplex PCR was the method, and the copy in TCRdb shows in-frame clones only, minus some. The data show 2.5 million or so clones, with around nine tenths seen just once and over 0.12% held by the top ten. This sample is drawn from a study of shared clonotypes between healthy human individuals. The chain combines TRBV5-1 with TRBJ2-5, with a tentative D call TRBD1 (7 bases). The specimen was naive CD4+ T cells sorted from blood. As to subset: CD45RA+ positively selected. This TCR was recovered from a man younger than 35 in good health. The CDR3 reads CASSTPGGETQYF. DNA for the CDR3: TGCGCCAGCAGCACCCCAGGGGGGGAGACCCAGTACTTC.